Listed here are 19 T cell receptor beta chains from one sample, sequenced in a study of blood T cell repertoires in COVID-19. Profiled with immunoSEQ multiplex PCR; TCRdb holds only in-frame clones, not every one. The table lists 85,000 to 90,000 clones, roughly 80% of them singletons, with over 9% in the top ten. Sequencing was carried out using peripheral blood. These receptors originate from a man in his 70s with acute or convalescent COVID-19.

To note about this clone: Distinct nucleotide sequences in the sample also encode this CDR3. The CDR3, as DNA: TGTGCCAGCAGTCTCGGGGATGAGCAGTTCTTC. Protein product: CASSLGDEQFF. The chain has TRBV12-3 or TRBV12-4 and TRBJ2-1; tentatively, D is TRBD2 (5 bases). There are 11 residues in the CDR3. Trimming removed 5 bases at V and 8 bases at J, with 7 bases between.

The V call is TRBV19, the J call TRBJ2-2, with 11 bases matching TRBD1. V dropped 6 bases and J dropped 5; count of bases not matched to a gene: 5. This CDR3 comprises 15 residues. Germline V gene sequence: CDR1 LNHDA, CDR2 SQIVND (reference sequence). CDR3 region: CASRAGTGGTGELFF. The CDR3, as DNA: TGTGCCAGTAGGGCCGGGACAGGGGGTACCGGGGAGCTGTTTTTT.

J is TRBJ2-2 and V is TRBV2; D unresolved. The length of the CDR3 is 12 residues. The V and J ends lost 2 bases and 7 bases respectively, with 5 bases between them. From germline, CDR1 is SNHLY and CDR2 FYNNEI. The CDR3 coding sequence is TGTGCCAGCAGTGAATACATCGGGGAGCTGTTTTTT. Residues: CASSEYIGELFF. The full variable domain, with the rest looked up from reference TRBV2 and TRBJ2-2, is EPEVTQTPSHQVTQMGQEVILRCVPISNHLYFYWYRQILGQKVEFLVSFYNNEISEKSEIFDDQFSVERPDGSNFTLKIRSTKLEDSAMYFCASSEYIGELFFGEGSRLTVL.

The rearrangement uses TRBV5-4 and TRBJ1-1; TRBD1 matches at 9 bases. The CDR3 has 12 residues. Germline trimming cut 4 bases from V and 13 bases from J; bases unmatched to any gene: 8. Germline values: CDR1 SGHNT, CDR2 YYREEE (reference sequence). The CDR3 loop reads CASSPDRGLGFF. CDR3 sequence (DNA): TGTGCCAGCAGCCCGGACAGGGGATTGGGTTTCTTT.

The gene calls are TRBV7-2 and TRBJ2-1; TRBD2 is a possible D gene (5 bases). CDR1 SGHTA and CDR2 FQGNSA come from the germline V gene. Trimming removed 5 bases at V and 0 bases at J, with 17 bases between. This CDR3 has 17 amino acids. The CDR3 bases are TGTGCCAGCAGCCCCAGCGGACTGGCGAGCTCCTACAATGAGCAGTTCTTC. Encoded protein: CASSPSGLASSYNEQFF.

In this sample, this clone turned up a few times. The chain couples TRBV5-1 to TRBJ1-1; maybe TRBD1 (6 bases). CDR3 length equals 15 residues. Between the trimmed V and J ends, which lost 1 base and 0 bases, there was a span of 10 bases. Germline V gives CDR1 SGHRS, CDR2 YFSETQ. In DNA, the CDR3 is TGCGCCAGCAGCTTGCTGACAGGAATGAACACTGAAGCTTTCTTT. This sequence encodes CASSLLTGMNTEAFF.

This chain connects TRBV7-9 to TRBJ1-2, with TRBD1 matching over 8 bases. The germline gives CDR1 SEHNR, CDR2 FQNEAQ (reference sequence). J was trimmed by 1 base and V by 5 bases; bases with no gene match: 6. CDR3 length: 15 amino acids. The CDR3 spells CASSPWTGNNYGYTF. CDR3 DNA: TGTGCCAGCAGCCCCTGGACAGGGAATAACTATGGCTACACCTTC.

V gene TRBV5-6 combines with J gene TRBJ1-2; TRBD1 agrees at 9 bases. Trimming removed 2 bases from V and 4 bases from J; junction bases left unmatched: 6. CDR1 and CDR2 (germline): SGHDT, YYEEEE. CDR3 size: 15 residues. CDR3 protein: CASSLQGAEVYGYTF. In DNA form, the CDR3 reads TGTGCCAGCAGCTTACAGGGGGCTGAGGTCTATGGCTACACCTTC.

This chain links TRBV9 with TRBJ2-3, with TRBD2 matching over 8 bases. The CDR3 spans 16 residues. Germline CDR1 and CDR2: SGDLS and YYNGEE. V was pared by 4 bases and J by 1 base, with 8 bases of the junction left unmatched. The CDR3 DNA reads as TGTGCCAGCAGCCCGGGGGGGCTAAGGGGCACAGATACGCAGTATTTT. It codes for CASSPGGLRGTDTQYF.

This clone has a handful of counts. This chain links TRBV5-1 with TRBJ1-1; 8 bases align to TRBD1. J lost 1 base, V lost 3 bases, and 5 bases had no gene match. Per the germline V gene, CDR1 is SGHRS and CDR2 is YFSETQ. CDR3 length: 15 residues. The CDR3 DNA reads as TGCGCCAGCAGCTCCTCCGGGACAGGGAACACTGAAGCTTTCTTT. Encoded protein: CASSSSGTGNTEAFF. The complete variable domain, with remaining parts taken from reference TRBV5-1 and TRBJ1-1, reads KAGVTQTPRYLIKTRGQQVTLSCSPISGHRSVSWYQQTPGQGLQFLFEYFSETQRNKGNFPGRFSGRQFSNSRSEMNVSTLELGDSALYLCASSSSGTGNTEAFFGQGTRLTVV.

The chain has TRBV4-1 and TRBJ1-6, with D possibly TRBD1 on 5 matching bases. The V end lost 4 bases, the J end lost 7 bases, and 14 bases lay between the germline ends. This CDR3 has 15 residues. The germline V gene encodes CDR1 MGHRA and CDR2 YSYEKL. CDR3 sequence: CASSLAGGGNSPLHF. The CDR3 DNA is TGCGCCAGCAGCCTCGCCGGGGGAGGGAATTCACCCCTCCACTTT.

This clone was counted between two and nine times. The chain uses TRBV7-9 and TRBJ1-2; D gene unclear. The V end was cut by 5 bases, the J end by 1 base, with 17 bases between. This CDR3 is built from 16 residues. CDR1 is SEHNR and CDR2 is FQNEAQ in the germline V gene (reference sequence). The DNA of the CDR3 is TGTGCCAGCAGCCCGCCGAGAGCCTCCTTTAACTATGGCTACACCTTC. It yields the protein CASSPPRASFNYGYTF.

This rearrangement joins TRBV27 to TRBJ1-1, with 12 bases aligning to TRBD1. Germline-derived CDR1 and CDR2 are MNHEY and SMNVEV (reference sequence). The CDR3 contains 16 residues. V shed 3 bases, J shed 5 bases, and the junction held 7 bases outside the gene matches. In DNA, the CDR3 is TGTGCCAGCAGTTTCGCCGGGACAGGGGGCCGGACTGAAGCTTTCTTT. As protein: CASSFAGTGGRTEAFF.

The chain joins TRBV2 to TRBJ1-1; no firm D call. Trimming shortened V by 7 bases and J by 5 bases, and 11 bases separated the two germline ends. This CDR3 has 12 amino acids. The germline CDR1 and CDR2 sequences are SNHLY and FYNNEI. CDR3: CASTGIGTEAFF. The CDR3 nucleotides are TGTGCCAGCACGGGGATCGGGACTGAAGCTTTCTTT. The variable domain in full, with the rest retrieved from reference TRBV2 and TRBJ1-1, is EPEVTQTPSHQVTQMGQEVILRCVPISNHLYFYWYRQILGQKVEFLVSFYNNEISEKSEIFDDQFSVERPDGSNFTLKIRSTKLEDSAMYFCASTGIGTEAFFGQGTRLTVV.

This clone has just one count. The rearrangement joins TRBV6-5 to TRBJ2-5; 8 bases map to TRBD1. CDR1 and CDR2 (germline): MNHEY, SVGAGI. V was clipped by 6 bases and J by 2 bases; unmatched bases: 8. CDR3 size: 15 residues. The CDR3 region is CASSQDRVWQETQYF. The CDR3 DNA follows: TGTGCCAGCAGCCAGGACAGGGTTTGGCAAGAGACCCAGTACTTC.

The chain couples TRBV6-5 to TRBJ1-5, with unresolved D. The CDR3 is made up of 13 amino acids. Trimming stripped 0 bases from V and 9 bases from J, with 9 bases between. In germline, CDR1 is MNHEY, CDR2 SVGAGI. CDR3 sequence (DNA): TGTGCCAGCAGTTACTCTTCCGGGTTGCCCCAGCATTTT. Translating it yields CASSYSSGLPQHF.

This rearrangement joins TRBV4-1 to TRBJ2-2, with D perhaps TRBD1 (5 bases). The ends were cut back, 4 bases at V and 5 bases at J, with 5 bases in the middle. The CDR3 is 12 residues long. CDR1 and CDR2 (germline): MGHRA, YSYEKL. The CDR3: CASSPGTGELFF. The DNA for the CDR3 is TGCGCCAGCAGCCCAGGGACCGGGGAGCTGTTTTTT.

This clone was counted a few times. The chain uses TRBV19 and TRBJ2-2, with D possibly being TRBD2 (5 bases). V was trimmed by 5 bases and J by 7 bases, leaving 8 bases between them. The CDR3 length is 12 residues. The germline gives CDR1 LNHDA, CDR2 SQIVND (reference sequence). The CDR3 loop is CASSWGVGELFF. The CDR3 DNA reads TGTGCCAGTAGTTGGGGAGTCGGGGAGCTGTTTTTT.

V gene TRBV5-1 combines with J gene TRBJ2-6; no firm D call. Trimming took off 0 bases at V and 1 base at J, with 8 bases between the two ends. CDR1 SGHRS and CDR2 YFSETQ come from the germline V gene. CDR3 length equals 16 residues. CDR3 nucleotides: TGCGCCAGCAGCTTGGGGCCGATGTCTGGGGCCAACGTCCTGACTTTC. Protein: CASSLGPMSGANVLTF.